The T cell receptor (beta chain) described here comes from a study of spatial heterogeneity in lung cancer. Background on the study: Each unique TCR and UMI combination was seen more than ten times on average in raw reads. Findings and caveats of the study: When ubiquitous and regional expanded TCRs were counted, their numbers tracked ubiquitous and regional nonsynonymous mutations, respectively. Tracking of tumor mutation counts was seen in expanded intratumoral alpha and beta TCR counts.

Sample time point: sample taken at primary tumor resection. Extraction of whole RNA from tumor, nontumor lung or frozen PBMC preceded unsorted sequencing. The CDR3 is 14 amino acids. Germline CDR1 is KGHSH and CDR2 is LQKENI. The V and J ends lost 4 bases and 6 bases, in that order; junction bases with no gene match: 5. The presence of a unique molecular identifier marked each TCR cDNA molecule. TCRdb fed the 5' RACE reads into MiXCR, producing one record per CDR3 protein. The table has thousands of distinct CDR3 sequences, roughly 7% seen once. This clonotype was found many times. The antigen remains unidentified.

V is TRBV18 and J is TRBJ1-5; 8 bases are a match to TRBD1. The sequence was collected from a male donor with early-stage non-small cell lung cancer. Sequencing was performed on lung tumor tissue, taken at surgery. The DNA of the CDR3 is TGTGCCAGCTCACAGACAGGGGAAAGTCAGCCCCAGCATTTT. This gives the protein CASSQTGESQPQHF.